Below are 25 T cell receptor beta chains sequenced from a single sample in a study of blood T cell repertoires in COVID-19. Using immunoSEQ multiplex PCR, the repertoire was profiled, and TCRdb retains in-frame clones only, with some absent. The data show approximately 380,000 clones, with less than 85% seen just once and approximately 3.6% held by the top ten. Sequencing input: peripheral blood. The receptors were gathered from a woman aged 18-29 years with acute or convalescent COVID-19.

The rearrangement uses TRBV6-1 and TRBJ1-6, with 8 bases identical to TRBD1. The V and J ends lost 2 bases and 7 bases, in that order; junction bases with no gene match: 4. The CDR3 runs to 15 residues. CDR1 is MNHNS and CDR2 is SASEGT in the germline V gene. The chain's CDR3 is CASSETGGWNSPLHF. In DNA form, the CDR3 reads TGTGCCAGCAGTGAAACAGGGGGATGGAATTCACCCCTCCACTTT.

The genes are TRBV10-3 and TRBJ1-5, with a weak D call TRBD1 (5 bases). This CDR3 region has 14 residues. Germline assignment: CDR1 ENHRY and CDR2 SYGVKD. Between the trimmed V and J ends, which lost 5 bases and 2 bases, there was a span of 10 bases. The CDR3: CAISPTGGNQPQHF. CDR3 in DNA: TGTGCCATCAGTCCCACGGGGGGCAATCAGCCCCAGCATTTT.

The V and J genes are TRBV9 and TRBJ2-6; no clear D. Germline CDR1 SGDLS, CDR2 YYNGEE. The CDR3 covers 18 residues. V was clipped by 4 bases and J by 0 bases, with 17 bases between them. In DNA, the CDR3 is TGTGCCAGCAGCCCCCGAACACCTGCCTCCTCTGGGGCCAACGTCCTGACTTTC. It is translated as CASSPRTPASSGANVLTF.

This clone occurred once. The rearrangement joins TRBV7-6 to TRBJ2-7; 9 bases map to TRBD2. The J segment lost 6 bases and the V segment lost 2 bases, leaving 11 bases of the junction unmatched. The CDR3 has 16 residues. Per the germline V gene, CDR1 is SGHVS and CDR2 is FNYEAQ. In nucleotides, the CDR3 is TGTGCCAGCAGCTTACTCCCCCCTGCGGGAGGGCGCGAGCAGTACTTC. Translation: CASSLLPPAGGREQYF.

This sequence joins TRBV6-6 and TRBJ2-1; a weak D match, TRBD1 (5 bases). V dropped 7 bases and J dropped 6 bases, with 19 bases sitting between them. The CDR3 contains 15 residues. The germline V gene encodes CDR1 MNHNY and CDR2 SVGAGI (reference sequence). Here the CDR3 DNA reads TGTGCCAGCAAATGGGGCGGAACGCCCTTCAATGAGCAGTTCTTC. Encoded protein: CASKWGGTPFNEQFF.

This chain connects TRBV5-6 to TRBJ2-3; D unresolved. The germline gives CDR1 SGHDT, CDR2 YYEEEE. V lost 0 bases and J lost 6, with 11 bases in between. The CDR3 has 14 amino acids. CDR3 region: CASSLEVGSDTQYF. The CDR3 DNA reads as TGTGCCAGCAGCTTGGAAGTGGGCAGCGATACGCAGTATTTT.

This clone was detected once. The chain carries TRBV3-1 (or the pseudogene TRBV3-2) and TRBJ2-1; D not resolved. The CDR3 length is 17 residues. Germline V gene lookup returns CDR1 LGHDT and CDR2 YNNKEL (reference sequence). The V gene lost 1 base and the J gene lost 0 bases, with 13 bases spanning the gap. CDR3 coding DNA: TGTGCCAGCAGCCAAGGTTGGTCCCTGAGCTCCTACAATGAGCAGTTCTTC. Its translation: CASSQGWSLSSYNEQFF.

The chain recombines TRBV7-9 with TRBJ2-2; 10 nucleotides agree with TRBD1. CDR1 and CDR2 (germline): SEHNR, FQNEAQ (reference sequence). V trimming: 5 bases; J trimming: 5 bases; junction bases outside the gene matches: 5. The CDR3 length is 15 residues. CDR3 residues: CASSPGQGVTGELFF. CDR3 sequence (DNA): TGTGCCAGCAGCCCCGGACAGGGGGTTACCGGGGAGCTGTTTTTT. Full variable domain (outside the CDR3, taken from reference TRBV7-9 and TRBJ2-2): DTGVSQNPRHKITKRGQNVTFRCDPISEHNRLYWYRQTLGQGPEFLTYFQNEAQLEKSRLLSDRFSAERPKGSFSTLEIQRTEQGDSAMYLCASSPGQGVTGELFFGEGSRLTVL.

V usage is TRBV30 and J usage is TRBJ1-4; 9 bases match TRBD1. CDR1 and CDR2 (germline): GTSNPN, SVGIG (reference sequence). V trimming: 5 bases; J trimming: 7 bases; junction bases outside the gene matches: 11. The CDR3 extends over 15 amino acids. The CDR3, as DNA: TGTGCCTGGGGAGACAGGGGGAAGTCTGGTGAAAAACTGTTTTTT. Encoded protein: CAWGDRGKSGEKLFF.

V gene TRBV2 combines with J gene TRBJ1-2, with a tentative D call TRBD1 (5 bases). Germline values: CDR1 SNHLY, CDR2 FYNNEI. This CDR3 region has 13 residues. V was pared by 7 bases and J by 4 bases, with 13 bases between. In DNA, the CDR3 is TGTGCCAGCACCGGAAGGGGAGGCTATGGCTACACCTTC. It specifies CASTGRGGYGYTF.

CDR3 sequence: CASSGTSGGHTGELFF. In nucleotides, the CDR3 is TGTGCCAGCAGCGGGACTAGCGGGGGGCACACCGGGGAGCTGTTTTTT. This chain links TRBV5-6 with TRBJ2-2; 15 bases match TRBD2. Germline trimming cut 4 bases from V and 3 bases from J; bases unmatched to any gene: 1. The CDR3 sequence is 16 residues long. Germline lookup yields CDR1 SGHDT and CDR2 YYEEEE.

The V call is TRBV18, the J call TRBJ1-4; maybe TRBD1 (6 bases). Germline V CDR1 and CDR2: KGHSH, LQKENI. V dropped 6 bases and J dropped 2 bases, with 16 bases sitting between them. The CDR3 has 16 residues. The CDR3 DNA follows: TGTGCCAGCTCGCCGTTCCAGGGGAACACTAATGAAAAACTGTTTTTT. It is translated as CASSPFQGNTNEKLFF.

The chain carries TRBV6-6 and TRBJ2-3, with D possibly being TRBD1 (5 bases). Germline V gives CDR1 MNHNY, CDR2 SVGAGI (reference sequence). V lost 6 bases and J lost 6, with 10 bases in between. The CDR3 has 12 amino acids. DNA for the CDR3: TGTGCCAGCAGGCAGGGTACTGATACGCAGTATTTT. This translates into CASRQGTDTQYF.

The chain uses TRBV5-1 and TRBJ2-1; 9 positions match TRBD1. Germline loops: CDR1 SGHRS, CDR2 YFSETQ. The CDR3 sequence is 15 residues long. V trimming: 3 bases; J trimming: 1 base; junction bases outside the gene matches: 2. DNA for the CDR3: TGCGCCAGCAGCTCCGGGACAGGGTCCTACAATGAGCAGTTCTTC. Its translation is CASSSGTGSYNEQFF. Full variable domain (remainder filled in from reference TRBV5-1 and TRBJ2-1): KAGVTQTPRYLIKTRGQQVTLSCSPISGHRSVSWYQQTPGQGLQFLFEYFSETQRNKGNFPGRFSGRQFSNSRSEMNVSTLELGDSALYLCASSSGTGSYNEQFFGPGTRLTVL.

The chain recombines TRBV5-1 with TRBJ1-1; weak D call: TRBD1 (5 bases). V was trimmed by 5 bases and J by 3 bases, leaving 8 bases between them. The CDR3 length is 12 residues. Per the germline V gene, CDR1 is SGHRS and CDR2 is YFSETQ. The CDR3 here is CASRLQDTEAFF. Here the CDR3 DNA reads TGCGCCAGCAGATTACAGGACACTGAAGCTTTCTTT.

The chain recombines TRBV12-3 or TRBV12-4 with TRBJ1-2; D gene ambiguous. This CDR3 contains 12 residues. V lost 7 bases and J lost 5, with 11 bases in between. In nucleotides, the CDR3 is TGTGCCAGCACCCGACAACCATATGGCTACACCTTC. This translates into CASTRQPYGYTF.

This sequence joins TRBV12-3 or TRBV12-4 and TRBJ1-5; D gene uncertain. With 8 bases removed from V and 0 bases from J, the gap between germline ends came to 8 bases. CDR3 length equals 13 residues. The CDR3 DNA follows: TGTGCCAGCGGAGAATATAGCAATCAGCCCCAGCATTTT. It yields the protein CASGEYSNQPQHF.

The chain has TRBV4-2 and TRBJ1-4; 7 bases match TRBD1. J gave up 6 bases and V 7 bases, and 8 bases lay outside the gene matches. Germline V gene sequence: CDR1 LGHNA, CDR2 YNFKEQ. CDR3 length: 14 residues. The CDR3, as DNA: TGTGCCAGCAAGCCTACAGGGGTTTATGAAAAACTGTTTTTT. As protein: CASKPTGVYEKLFF.

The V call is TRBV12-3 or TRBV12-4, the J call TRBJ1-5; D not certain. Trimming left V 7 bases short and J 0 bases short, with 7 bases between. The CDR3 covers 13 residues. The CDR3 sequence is CASTGDSNQPQHF. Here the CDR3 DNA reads TGTGCCAGCACGGGAGATAGCAATCAGCCCCAGCATTTT.

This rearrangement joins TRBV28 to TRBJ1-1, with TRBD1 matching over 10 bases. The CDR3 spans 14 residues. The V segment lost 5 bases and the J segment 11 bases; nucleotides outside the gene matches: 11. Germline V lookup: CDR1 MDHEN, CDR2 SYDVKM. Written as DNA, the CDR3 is TGTGCCAGCAGTCCGCGGACAGGGGGGCTTCGGGCTTTCTTT. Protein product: CASSPRTGGLRAFF.

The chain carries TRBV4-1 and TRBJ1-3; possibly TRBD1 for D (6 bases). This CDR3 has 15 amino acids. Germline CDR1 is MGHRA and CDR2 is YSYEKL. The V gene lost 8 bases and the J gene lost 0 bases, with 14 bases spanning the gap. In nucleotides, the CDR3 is TGCGCCAGCGGGGAGGGACATAGCTCTGGAAACACCATATATTTT. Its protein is CASGEGHSSGNTIYF.

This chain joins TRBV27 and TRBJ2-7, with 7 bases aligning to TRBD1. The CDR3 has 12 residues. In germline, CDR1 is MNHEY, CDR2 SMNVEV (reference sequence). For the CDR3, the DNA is TGTGTAACCGGGACAGTATACTACGAGCAGTACTTC. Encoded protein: CVTGTVYYEQYF.

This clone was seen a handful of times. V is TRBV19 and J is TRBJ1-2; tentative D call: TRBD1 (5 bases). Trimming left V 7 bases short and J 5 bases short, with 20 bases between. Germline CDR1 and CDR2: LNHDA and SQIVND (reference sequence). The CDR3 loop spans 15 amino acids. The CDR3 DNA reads TGTGCCAGTACCTTCGTGGGCGGGGGAGAGTATGGCTACACCTTC. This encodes CASTFVGGGEYGYTF.

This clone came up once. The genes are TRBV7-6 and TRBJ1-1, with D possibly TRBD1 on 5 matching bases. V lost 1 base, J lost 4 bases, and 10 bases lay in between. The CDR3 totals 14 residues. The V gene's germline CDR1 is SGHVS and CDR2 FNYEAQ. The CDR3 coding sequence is TGTGCCAGCAGCTTAGTAGGGGTTGTCACTGAAGCTTTCTTT. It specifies CASSLVGVVTEAFF.

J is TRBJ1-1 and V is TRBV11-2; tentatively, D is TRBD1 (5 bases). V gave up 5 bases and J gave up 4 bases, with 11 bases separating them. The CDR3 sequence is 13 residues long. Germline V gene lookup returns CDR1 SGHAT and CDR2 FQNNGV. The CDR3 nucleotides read TGTGCCAGCAGCCTCAGGGTGGGCACTGAAGCTTTCTTT. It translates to CASSLRVGTEAFF.